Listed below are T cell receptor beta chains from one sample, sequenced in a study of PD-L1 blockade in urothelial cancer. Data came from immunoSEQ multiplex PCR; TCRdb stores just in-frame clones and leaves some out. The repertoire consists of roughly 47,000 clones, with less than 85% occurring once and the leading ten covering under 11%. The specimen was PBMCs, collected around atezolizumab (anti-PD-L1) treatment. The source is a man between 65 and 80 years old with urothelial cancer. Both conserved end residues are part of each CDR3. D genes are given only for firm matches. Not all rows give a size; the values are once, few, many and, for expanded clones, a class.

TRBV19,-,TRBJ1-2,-,TGTGCCAGTAGTATGCTAACGGACTATGGCTACACCTTC,CASSMLTDYGYTF
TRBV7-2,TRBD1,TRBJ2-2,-,TGTGCCAGCAGCTTTAACAGGGGGCACACCGGGGAGCTGTTTTTT,CASSFNRGHTGELFF
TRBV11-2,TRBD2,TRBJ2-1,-,TGTGCCAGCAGCTCTCTAGCGGGACCGTCCTACAATGAGCAGTTCTTC,CASSSLAGPSYNEQFF
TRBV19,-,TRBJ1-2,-,TGTGCCAGTAGTATTTGGCCAGGGCACTGGGGCTACACCTTC,CASSIWPGHWGYTF
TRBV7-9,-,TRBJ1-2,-,TGTGCCAGCAGCTTAGAACTCCGTTACACCTTC,CASSLELRYTF
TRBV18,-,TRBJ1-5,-,TGTGCCAGCTCACTAGCCAACAATCAGCCCCAGCATTTT,CASSLANNQPQHF
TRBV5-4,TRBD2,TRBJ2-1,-,TGTGCCAGCAGGGGACTAGCGGACGGGAATGAGCAGTTCTTC,CASRGLADGNEQFF
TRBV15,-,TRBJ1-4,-,TGTGCCACCAGCAGAGATTGGGATGGACAGCAGAATGAAAAACTGTTTTTT,CATSRDWDGQQNEKLFF
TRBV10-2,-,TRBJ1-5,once,TGCGCCAGCAGTGAGTCGACTCGGCAGCCCCAGCATTTT,CASSESTRQPQHF
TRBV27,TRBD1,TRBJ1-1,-,TGTGCCAGCAGTCTAAGGGACAGGGGATTGAACACTGAAGCTTTCTTT,CASSLRDRGLNTEAFF
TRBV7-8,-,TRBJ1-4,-,TGTGCCAGCAGCCATGCGGCTAATGAAAAACTGTTTTTT,CASSHAANEKLFF
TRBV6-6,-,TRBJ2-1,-,TGTGCCAGCAGTCGGGACACCCCTGACAATGAGCAGTTCTTC,CASSRDTPDNEQFF
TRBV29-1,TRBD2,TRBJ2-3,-,TGCAGCGCCCCGACTAGCGGGGCCACAGATACGCAGTATTTT,CSAPTSGATDTQYF
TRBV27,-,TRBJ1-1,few,TGTGCCAGCAGGGGCGGACAGCTGAACACTGAAGCTTTCTTT,CASRGGQLNTEAFF
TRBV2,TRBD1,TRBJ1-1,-,TGTGCCAGACAGGGGTCTCCGCTAAGGAACACTGAAGCTTTCTTT,CARQGSPLRNTEAFF
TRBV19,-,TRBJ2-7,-,TGTGCCAGTAGAGGGGACTTCCGAACCTACGAGCAGTACTTC,CASRGDFRTYEQYF
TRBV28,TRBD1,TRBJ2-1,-,TGTGCCAGCAGCATCCGGAGGGACAGGGTGAATGAGCAGTTCTTC,CASSIRRDRVNEQFF
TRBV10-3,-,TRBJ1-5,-,TGTGCCAGCACGGGACTCCCGAACGGGCAGCCCCAGCATTTT,CASTGLPNGQPQHF
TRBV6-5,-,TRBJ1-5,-,TGTGCCAGCAGTTACTTCCCCGTTAGCAATCAGCCCCAGCATTTT,CASSYFPVSNQPQHF
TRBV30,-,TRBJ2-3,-,TGTGCCTGGAGTGATCGACCCCTGGGCGCAGATACGCAGTATTTT,CAWSDRPLGADTQYF
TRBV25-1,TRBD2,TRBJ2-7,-,TGTGCCAGCAGTCCCGTCGGGGGGAGGTATTACGAGCAGTACTTC,CASSPVGGRYYEQYF
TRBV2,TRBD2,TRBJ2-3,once,TGTGCCAGCAGTGTGGGGGGGGGAACAGATACGCAGTATTTT,CASSVGGGTDTQYF
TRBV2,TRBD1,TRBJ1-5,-,TGTGCCAGCAGTGACGACTCCGGGACAGGGAATTGGCCCCAGCATTTT,CASSDDSGTGNWPQHF
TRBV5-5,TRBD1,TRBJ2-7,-,TGTGCCAGCAGCTTTCAGGGGGCGCAATCCTACGAGCAGTACTTC,CASSFQGAQSYEQYF
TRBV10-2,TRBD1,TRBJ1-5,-,TGCGCCAGCAGTGATGGGACAGTCTATCAGCCCCAGCATTTT,CASSDGTVYQPQHF
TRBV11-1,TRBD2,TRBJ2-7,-,TGTGCCAGCAGCTGGGACTACTACGAGCAGTACTTC,CASSWDYYEQYF
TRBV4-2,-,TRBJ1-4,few,TGTGCCAGCAGCCAAGATCCAGGGCTGAATGAAAAACTGTTTTTT,CASSQDPGLNEKLFF
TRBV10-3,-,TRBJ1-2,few,TGTGCCACCTCTGCGAGGGTCCTCGATGGCTACACCTTC,CATSARVLDGYTF
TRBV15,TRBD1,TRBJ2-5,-,TGTGCCACCAGCCCGCGGACAGGGCAAGAGACCCAGTACTTC,CATSPRTGQETQYF
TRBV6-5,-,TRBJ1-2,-,TGTGCCAGCAGCCCTATGCGGGGTAGGGCGGGCTACACCTTC,CASSPMRGRAGYTF
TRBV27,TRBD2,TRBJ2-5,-,TGTGCCAGCAGTTTCGTAGCGGGAGGGGGGAAAGAGACCCAGTACTTC,CASSFVAGGGKETQYF
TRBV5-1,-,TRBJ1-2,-,TGCGCCAGCAGCTTGGGGGGCGCAGGAAACTATGGCTACACCTTC,CASSLGGAGNYGYTF
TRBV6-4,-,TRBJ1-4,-,TGTGCCAGCAGTTTCCTACGGGGTGAAAAACTGTTTTTT,CASSFLRGEKLFF
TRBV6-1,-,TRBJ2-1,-,TGTGCCAGCAGTGAAAGTTGGGACACCAATGAGCAGTTCTTC,CASSESWDTNEQFF
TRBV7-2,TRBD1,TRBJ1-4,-,TGTGCCAGCAGCTTAGCTACAGGGGGCATTAATGAAAAACTGTTTTTT,CASSLATGGINEKLFF
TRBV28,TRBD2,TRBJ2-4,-,TGTGCCAGCAGTTCCGGACTAGATCAGTACTTC,CASSSGLDQYF
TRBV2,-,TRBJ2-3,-,TGTGCCAGCAGTCTAGAAGCGGCCTTGGGCGATACGCAGTATTTT,CASSLEAALGDTQYF
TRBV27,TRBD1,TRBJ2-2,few,TGTGCCAGCAGGAGCACCGGGACAGAGAACACCGGGGAGCTGTTTTTT,CASRSTGTENTGELFF
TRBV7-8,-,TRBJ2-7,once,TGTGCCAGCAGCTTAACGACAGGCAGATCCTACGAGCAGTACTTC,CASSLTTGRSYEQYF
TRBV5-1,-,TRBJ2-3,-,TGCGCCAGCAGCTTGAATTCAGGGGCAGATACGCAGTATTTT,CASSLNSGADTQYF
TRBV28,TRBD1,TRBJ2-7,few,TGTGCTAGTTGTCCGGGACAGGGTGGAGGTAACGAGCAGTACTTC,CASCPGQGGGNEQYF
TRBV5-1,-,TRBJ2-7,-,TGCGCCAGCAGCTTCATTTCAGGGGACGAGCAGTACTTC,CASSFISGDEQYF
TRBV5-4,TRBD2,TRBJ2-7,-,TGTGCCAGCAGCTGGGCCTCGGGCGCGGGGGGTTACGAGCAGTACTTC,CASSWASGAGGYEQYF
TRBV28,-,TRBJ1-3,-,TGTGCCAGCAGTTTAGCGGAGGCCACCATATATTTT,CASSLAEATIYF
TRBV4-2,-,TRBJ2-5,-,TGTGCCAGCAGCCAAGAGGTGGCGGGCGGCCAAGAGACCCAGTACTTC,CASSQEVAGGQETQYF
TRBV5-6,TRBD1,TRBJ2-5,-,TGTGCCAGCACCAGGGGGCGAGGAGAGACCCAGTACTTC,CASTRGRGETQYF
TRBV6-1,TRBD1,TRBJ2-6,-,TGTGCCAGCAGTCCCTTGGGACAGCGGGCCAACGTCCTGACTTTC,CASSPLGQRANVLTF
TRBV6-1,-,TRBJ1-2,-,TGTGCCAGCAGTGTCACTCGGGGCTACACCTTC,CASSVTRGYTF
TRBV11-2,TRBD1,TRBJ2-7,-,TGTGCCAGCAGCCAAACAGGGGATTCCTACGAGCAGTACTTC,CASSQTGDSYEQYF
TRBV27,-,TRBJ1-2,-,TGTGCCAGCAGGAAGGAGGGGGGGGGCTACACCTTC,CASRKEGGGYTF
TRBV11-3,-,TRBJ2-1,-,TGTGCCAGCAGCTTAGCGGGGAGCTCCTACAATGAGCAGTTCTTC,CASSLAGSSYNEQFF
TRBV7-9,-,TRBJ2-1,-,TGTGCCAGCCTCCCCGGGGGAAGGTCCTACAATGAGCAGTTCTTC,CASLPGGRSYNEQFF
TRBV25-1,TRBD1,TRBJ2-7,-,TGTGCCAGCAGTCCAACGCCTGGACAGGGGGGTGCGGACGAGCAGTACTTC,CASSPTPGQGGADEQYF
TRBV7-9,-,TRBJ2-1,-,TGTGCCAGCAGCTTAGGGGCCTGGGGGCGTTACAATGAGCAGTTCTTC,CASSLGAWGRYNEQFF
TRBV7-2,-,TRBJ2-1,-,TGTGCCAGCAGCTTAGAGAGTTCTCCCCCGTTCTTC,CASSLESSPPFF